Detailed here is one TCR beta chain. Its antigen is not identified. This sample is part of a study of PD-1 blockade in classical Hodgkin lymphoma. Whole-study results and caveats: A reduction in baseline TCR diversity was reportedly seen in newly diagnosed patients relative to healthy donors. Patients were excluded if nivolumab began under 1 year after ASCT (the autologous transplant).

Germline V gene data show CDR1 as LNHDA and CDR2 as SQIVND (reference sequence). This CDR3 is built from 15 residues. With 3 bases removed from V and 1 base from J, the gap between germline ends came to 10 bases. Time point in this sample: cycle 4 day 1 (C4D1), after more than five weeks of nivolumab. Patients all relapsed after autologous stem cell transplantation, and there was variation in brentuximab vedotin exposure. Researchers pulled CD8+ T cells out of thawed PBMCs using magnetic negative selection. Using immunoSEQ multiplex PCR, the repertoire was profiled, and TCRdb retains in-frame clones only, with some absent. The table lists 2,700 or so clones, over 65% of them singletons.

J is TRBJ2-1 and V is TRBV19; tentatively, D is TRBD1 (6 bases). The sequencing here drew on CD8+ T cells from blood, taken before the fourth cycle of nivolumab. The TCR comes from a human donor with classical Hodgkin lymphoma. This CDR3 is CASSITGISYNEQFF. The CDR3 DNA follows: TGTGCCAGTAGTATTACAGGGATTTCCTACAATGAGCAGTTCTTC.